This TCR beta chain comes out of a study of regulatory T cells in long-lasting Graves disease. iRepertoire HTBI primers and Arm-PCR of CDR3 regions built TCR beta libraries. MiXCR was run by TCRdb on the multiplex PCR reads, yielding one entry per CDR3 protein. This table has under 700,000 distinct CDR3 sequences, 15% to 20% appearing once. Looked up from germline, CDR1 is MNHEY and CDR2 is SVGAGI. Trimming took off 2 bases at V and 1 base at J, with 9 bases between the two ends. The CDR3 totals 14 residues. Regarding time point: newly diagnosed GD, antithyroid drugs for less than 3 months. Making the TCR library involved RNA that had been extracted from PBMCs. The data also belong to a second study, concerning T cells in Graves' hyperthyroidism and ophthalmopathy.

The specimen comprised peripheral blood mononuclear cells (PBMCs), sampled at new diagnosis, from a patient treated with antithyroid drugs. This chain uses TRBV6-5 with TRBJ2-7; no clear D gene. The origin of this receptor is a woman aged 40 to 65 with Graves disease. The CDR3 spells CASSYSRFSYEQYF. In nucleotides, the CDR3 is TGTGCCAGCAGTTACAGCAGGTTTTCCTACGAGCAGTACTTC.